The T cell receptor beta chain under discussion was sequenced for a study of shared clonotypes between healthy human individuals. Notes on this clone: The antigen is not known.

Overall study findings and caveats: On the whole, naive subsets had larger estimated richness than memory subsets had. Clonotypes not shared had lower generation probabilities than those common to all four donors. Represented genetic and exposure-history diversity was restricted by having few donors.

At the deep level, the assay was run. TCRdb's copy holds only in-frame clones and misses some; the assay was immunoSEQ multiplex PCR. The sample holds millions of clones, just over 90% seen once. Germline values: CDR1 PRHDT, CDR2 FYEKMQ (reference sequence). V was clipped by 5 bases and J by 1 base, with 15 bases between them. The CDR3 has 15 amino acids. The sample was naive CD4+ T cells from PBMCs. Subset: CD45RA+ positively selected. V gene TRBV13 combines with J gene TRBJ2-7, with no clear D. The origin of this receptor is a young man in good health. Some clones in this sample may be carry-over from other donors' samples. The CDR3 nucleotides read TGTGCCAGCAGCCCCAAGGACCCCCCATCCTACGAGCAGTACTTC. Its translation is CASSPKDPPSYEQYF.